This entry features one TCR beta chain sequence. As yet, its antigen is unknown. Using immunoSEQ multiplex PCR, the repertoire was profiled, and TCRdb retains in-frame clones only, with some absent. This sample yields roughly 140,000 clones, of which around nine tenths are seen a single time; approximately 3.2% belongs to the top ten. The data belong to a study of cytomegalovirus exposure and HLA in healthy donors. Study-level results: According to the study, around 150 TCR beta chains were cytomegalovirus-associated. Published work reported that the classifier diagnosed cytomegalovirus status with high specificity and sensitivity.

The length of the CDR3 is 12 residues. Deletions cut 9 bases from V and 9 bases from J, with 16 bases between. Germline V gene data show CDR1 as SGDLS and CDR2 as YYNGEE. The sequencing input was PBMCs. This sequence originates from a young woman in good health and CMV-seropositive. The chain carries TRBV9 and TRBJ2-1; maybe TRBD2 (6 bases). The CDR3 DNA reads TGTGCCACCGGAGGGGCAGGGCCTGAGCAGTTCTTC. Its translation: CATGGAGPEQFF.